This is a list of T cell receptor beta chains from one sample in a study of siplizumab effects on memory and regulatory T cells. No antigen has been assigned to these receptors. Profiling relied on immunoSEQ multiplex PCR, and the TCRdb table lists in-frame clones only, not all of them. The table shows 12,000 or so clones, with roughly 40% occurring only once. Sequenced: CFSE-low (dividing) CD8+ T cells sorted from an allogeneic mixed lymphocyte reaction. The origin of the receptors is a human donor in good health; the cells came from an allogeneic mixed lymphocyte reaction. CDR3s leave out the opening cysteine and the closing phenylalanine or tryptophan. Fields, in order: V gene, D gene, CDR3 protein. A D gene is named only where the DNA matches it firmly.

>TRBV5-4|TRBD2
ASSLSGGAQETQY
>TRBV6-5|NA
ASRVGQIKDTQY
>TRBV27|NA
ASSLMGRVGTEAF
>TRBV29-1|NA
YGRTGREYGYT
>TRBV14|NA
ASSQDVGGGLWDEQY
>TRBV7-9|NA
ASSTRGDGANVLT
>TRBV27|NA
ASSLWAGVNNEQF
>TRBV7-9|NA
ASSRSGTDATEAF
>TRBV11-3|NA
ATKEWAADYEQY
>TRBV4-2|NA
ASSQGSYTEAF
>TRBV5-4|TRBD1
ASSPGLTGDTEAF
>TRBV10-3|TRBD1
AISGRDRDPNTEAF
>TRBV4-1|NA
ASSQGQGGTKYEQY
>TRBV5-1|NA
ASSLEGAGRGYGYT
>TRBV7-9|NA
ASNWGGGNDEQY
>TRBV19|TRBD2
ASTGLAGGFEQF
>TRBV10-1|NA
ASSEHVGAEAF
>TRBV4-1|TRBD2
ASIPRPTSGSYNEQF
>TRBV29-1|NA
SVQDLTENTGELF
>TRBV2|NA
ASTTSSGANVLT
>TRBV11-3|TRBD2
ASSDRLAGPYEQY
>TRBV25-1|TRBD2
ASSTGLAGVGSYNEQF
>TRBV11-2|NA
ASSSTGYEQY
>TRBV19|NA
ASSIFGGDTGELF
>TRBV4-1|NA
ASSQVTANYEQY
>TRBV19|NA
ASRIGWSGSFESNQPQH
>TRBV13|NA
ASSSATGGDEQF
>TRBV20-1|NA
SAPKTTGYT
>TRBV11-3|NA
ASSSGNNYEQY
>TRBV5-6|NA
ASSPTNFGTQY
>TRBV11-2|TRBD1
ASSQGGRTEAF
>TRBV10-1|NA
ASWGDRLPYEQY
>TRBV10-3|TRBD2
AITSGGAPNEQF
>TRBV2|NA
ASSEIPSNTEAF
>TRBV19|NA
ASSIGGYNEQF
>TRBV27|NA
ASSLGWGTEAF
>TRBV27|NA
ASSSLFALGETQY
>TRBV4-1|NA
ASSQAPGLGLNEQF
>TRBV7-9|TRBD2
ASSLGASGSPYEQY
>TRBV7-2|NA
ASSLLDWAGRETQY
>TRBV10-3|NA
AISESGVGNNEQF
>TRBV27|NA
ASSLGGTVEQY
>TRBV27|NA
ASSLARGNQPQH
>TRBV4-1|TRBD2
ASSQWTSGRNTGELF
>TRBV2|NA
ASSPWTDARYGYT
>TRBV18|TRBD2
ATSVAGAPEQY
>TRBV7-9|TRBD1
ASSSDRGRNEQF
>TRBV2|NA
ASSEGRAWEDTQY
>TRBV6-6|NA
ASSLYTQGGELF
>TRBV2|TRBD1
ASSPTGGDYNEQF
>TRBV27|TRBD1
ASSTGTGGGEQY
>TRBV4-1|NA
ASSPGGYGYT
>TRBV19|TRBD2
ASSIVLAGEDTQY